The rows below give T cell receptor beta chains drawn from one sample of a study of T cell repertoires in cytomegalovirus infection. TCRdb re-called the reads through MiXCR, storing one row per CDR3 protein. The table includes under 200,000 distinct CDR3 sequences, 8% to 10% detected once. Sequenced sample: PBMCs. These receptors originate from a human donor in good health (CMV status not recorded). Some clones in this sample may be carry-over from other donors' samples. The CDR3 runs from the conserved cysteine through the conserved F or W. A D gene is named only where the DNA matches it firmly. The size of a clone is reported for some rows only, either as once, few or many, or as a class for expanded clones.

CASSAAYTTDTQYF,TGTGCCAGCAGTGCGGCCTACACCACAGATACGCAGTATTTT,-,TRBV27,-,TRBJ2-3
CASRGGGAMAYNSPLHF,TGTGCCAGCAGAGGCGGGGGGGCAATGGCCTATAATTCACCCCTCCACTTT,-,TRBV12-3/TRBV12-4,few,TRBJ1-6
CASSRRLAGGRNNEQFF,TGTGCCAGCAGCCGCAGACTAGCGGGAGGGAGGAACAATGAGCAGTTCTTC,TRBD2,TRBV14,many,TRBJ2-1
CASSLGQINEKLFF,TGCGCCAGCAGCTTGGGACAGATTAATGAAAAACTGTTTTTT,-,TRBV5-1,-,TRBJ1-4
CASSPGTGGRNTEAFF,TGTGCCAGCAGTCCCGGGACAGGGGGTCGGAACACTGAAGCTTTCTTT,TRBD1,TRBV28,many,TRBJ1-1
CSAYLDTQYF,TGCAGTGCCTATCTCGATACGCAGTATTTT,-,TRBV20-1,few,TRBJ2-3
CASSSPGQNTEAFF,TGTGCCAGCAGCTCTCCCGGACAGAACACTGAAGCTTTCTTT,-,TRBV7-2,many,TRBJ1-1
CASQPTISGNTIYF,TGTGCCAGCCAGCCAACCATCTCTGGAAACACCATATATTTT,-,TRBV14,many,TRBJ1-3
CATSGPASGTSGRLFYEQYF,TGTGCCACCAGTGGCCCCGCCTCCGGGACTAGCGGGAGACTTTTCTACGAGCAGTACTTC,TRBD2,TRBV24-1,-,TRBJ2-7
CASSIGVQPQHF,TGTGCCAGTAGTATTGGTGTTCAGCCCCAGCATTTT,-,TRBV19,-,TRBJ1-5
CASSRDRMNTEAFF,TGCGCCAGCAGCCGGGACAGAATGAACACTGAAGCTTTCTTT,TRBD1,TRBV4-1,many,TRBJ1-1
CSVGSPVTTDTQYF,TGCAGCGTTGGCTCCCCCGTAACCACAGATACGCAGTATTTT,-,TRBV29-1,many,TRBJ2-3
CASRRTGKEPLHF,TGTGCCAGCAGACGTACAGGCAAAGAACCCCTCCACTTT,-,TRBV7-2,many,TRBJ1-6
CASSRIKGYEQYF,TGTGCCAGCAGTAGGATAAAAGGGTACGAGCAGTACTTC,-,TRBV28,many,TRBJ2-7
CASSYLTQETQYF,TGTGCCAGCAGCTATCTCACGCAAGAGACCCAGTACTTC,-,TRBV7-2,many,TRBJ2-5
CASSQDFRPGQEFMGGNQPQHF,TGCGCCAGCAGCCAAGATTTTAGGCCCGGACAGGAATTCATGGGGGGGAATCAGCCCCAGCATTTT,TRBD1,TRBV4-1,-,TRBJ1-5
CASRSDGEAFF,TGTGCCAGCAGGAGTGACGGTGAAGCTTTCTTT,-,TRBV6-8,many,TRBJ1-1
CASSQVGAHAPYEQYF,TGTGCCAGCAGCCAAGTCGGGGCTCACGCCCCATACGAGCAGTACTTC,-,TRBV3-1,few,TRBJ2-7
CATSLTARSWDEQFF,TGTGCCACCAGTCTAACAGCGCGCTCTTGGGATGAGCAGTTCTTC,-,TRBV24-1,-,TRBJ2-1
CATSTPTGQGTEAFF,TGTGCCACCAGCACCCCGACAGGCCAGGGCACTGAAGCTTTCTTT,-,TRBV15,-,TRBJ1-1
CASSYADRGGYNEQFF,TGTGCCAGCAGTTACGCTGACAGGGGGGGGTACAATGAGCAGTTCTTC,TRBD1,TRBV6-8,many,TRBJ2-1
CASSFQGADGYTF,TGCGCCAGCAGCTTTCAGGGGGCGGATGGCTACACCTTC,TRBD1,TRBV5-1,few,TRBJ1-2
CASSSPDREVHEQYF,TGTGCCAGCAGCTCGCCGGACAGGGAGGTGCACGAGCAGTACTTC,TRBD1,TRBV7-2,many,TRBJ2-7
CASKNPGGSSYNEQFF,TGCGCCAGCAAAAACCCGGGCGGAAGCTCCTACAATGAGCAGTTCTTC,-,TRBV5-1,-,TRBJ2-1
CASSPRLAGGPDEQFF,TGTGCCAGCAGTCCCCGACTAGCGGGAGGGCCCGATGAGCAGTTCTTC,TRBD2,TRBV6-1,many,TRBJ2-1
CASSLKLSPASTDTQYF,TGTGCCAGCAGTTTGAAGCTATCCCCGGCTAGCACAGATACGCAGTATTTT,-,TRBV7-2,many,TRBJ2-3
CASSLEGRTYTGELFF,TGTGCCAGCAGCTTAGAGGGCAGGACCTACACCGGGGAGCTGTTTTTT,-,TRBV7-2,many,TRBJ2-2
CASRISRDGANYGYTF,TGTGCCAGTAGAATATCTAGGGACGGAGCTAACTATGGCTACACCTTC,-,TRBV19,many,TRBJ1-2
CASRELDIGNTEAFF,TGTGCCAGCAGGGAACTCGACATCGGTAACACTGAAGCTTTCTTT,-,TRBV28,many,TRBJ1-1
CASSLWGTQYF,TGTGCCAGCAGTTTATGGGGGACCCAGTACTTC,-,TRBV12-3/TRBV12-4,many,TRBJ2-5
CASSLIWNTEAFF,TGTGCCAGCAGCTTAATCTGGAACACTGAAGCTTTCTTT,-,TRBV7-9,-,TRBJ1-1
CASSPTHGTGGRPAFF,TGTGCCAGCAGCCCCACCCACGGGACAGGGGGTAGACCGGCTTTCTTT,TRBD1,TRBV7-9,many,TRBJ1-1
CASSPRQGAEYNSPLHF,TGTGCCAGCAGTCCTCGACAGGGGGCCGAATATAATTCACCCCTCCACTTT,TRBD1,TRBV12-3/TRBV12-4,many,TRBJ1-6
CASRDPGLAGSYNEQFF,TGCGCCAGCAGAGACCCGGGACTAGCGGGCTCCTACAATGAGCAGTTCTTC,TRBD2,TRBV23-1,-,TRBJ2-1
CASSLSGRTPRAYEQYF,TGTGCCAGCAGTTTATCCGGACGCACCCCCCGGGCCTACGAGCAGTACTTC,-,TRBV28,few,TRBJ2-7
CASRKAGQKTYEQYF,TGTGCCAGCAGAAAGGCGGGACAGAAAACCTACGAGCAGTACTTC,-,TRBV12-3/TRBV12-4,few,TRBJ2-7
CSVEGQRGRGTDTQYF,TGCAGCGTTGAGGGTCAGCGGGGACGGGGCACAGATACGCAGTATTTT,TRBD2,TRBV29-1,many,TRBJ2-3
CASSIEDRGKPPLHF,TGTGCCAGTAGTATTGAGGACAGGGGGAAGCCACCCCTCCACTTT,TRBD1,TRBV19,many,TRBJ1-6
CASSFSGTGDTEAFF,TGTGCCAGCAGCTTCTCCGGGACAGGGGACACTGAAGCTTTCTTT,TRBD1,TRBV7-3,many,TRBJ1-1
CASSLWRGHLNEQFF,TGTGCCAGCAGTTTGTGGAGGGGCCATTTAAATGAGCAGTTCTTC,-,TRBV28,-,TRBJ2-1
CASSLAWGTDTYEQYF,TGTGCCAGCAGCTTAGCGTGGGGGACGGACACCTACGAGCAGTACTTC,-,TRBV7-9,few,TRBJ2-7
CASSSGGWLAEAFF,TGTGCCAGCAGTTCTGGAGGTTGGTTGGCTGAAGCTTTCTTT,-,TRBV12-3/TRBV12-4,many,TRBJ1-1
CASSIGGMGQPQHF,TGTGCCAGTAGTATCGGAGGGATGGGTCAGCCCCAGCATTTT,-,TRBV19,many,TRBJ1-5
CASSQDNLGQGNQPQHF,TGCGCCAGCAGCCAAGATAATCTGGGCCAGGGGAACCAGCCCCAGCATTTT,-,TRBV4-3,-,TRBJ1-5
CASSLSGGGDTQYF,TGTGCCAGCAGTTTAAGCGGGGGCGGGGATACGCAGTATTTT,TRBD2,TRBV12-3/TRBV12-4,many,TRBJ2-3
CAIGALLGRNGYTF,TGTGCCATCGGGGCCCTACTCGGGCGTAATGGCTACACCTTC,-,TRBV10-3,few,TRBJ1-2
CASSKVPGLGTGELFF,TGTGCCAGCAGTAAGGTCCCTGGCCTAGGGACCGGGGAGCTGTTTTTT,-,TRBV27,medium-sized,TRBJ2-2
CATSRVENTEAFF,TGTGCCACCAGCAGAGTCGAGAACACTGAAGCTTTCTTT,-,TRBV15,-,TRBJ1-1
CATSRTGTPTYEQYF,TGTGCCACCAGCAGAACTGGGACGCCCACCTACGAGCAGTACTTC,-,TRBV15,-,TRBJ2-7
CASSLGMGYRQPQHF,TGTGCCAGCAGTTTGGGGATGGGGTACCGTCAGCCCCAGCATTTT,-,TRBV28,-,TRBJ1-5
CASSIDPNEQFF,TGTGCCAGCAGTATAGACCCAAATGAGCAGTTCTTC,-,TRBV7-9,-,TRBJ2-1
CASSFSLAGGVTGELFF,TGTGCCAGCAGTTTCTCTTTAGCGGGGGGGGTCACCGGGGAGCTGTTTTTT,TRBD2,TRBV27,-,TRBJ2-2
CASSSQFRDQETQYF,TGTGCCAGCAGCTCTCAATTCAGGGACCAAGAGACCCAGTACTTC,-,TRBV7-2,many,TRBJ2-5
CASSLARTSNEQFF,TGTGCCAGCAGCTTAGCGAGGACTTCCAATGAGCAGTTCTTC,-,TRBV7-8,many,TRBJ2-1
CASSQVGYSYEQYF,TGTGCCAGCAGCCAAGTAGGGTACAGCTACGAGCAGTACTTC,-,TRBV3-1,-,TRBJ2-7
CASRRQGTYEQYF,TGTGCCAGCAGGCGCCAGGGGACCTACGAGCAGTACTTC,-,TRBV5-4,many,TRBJ2-7
CASSERSGEQYF,TGTGCCAGCAGTGAAAGGAGTGGGGAGCAGTACTTC,-,TRBV7-3,many,TRBJ2-7